This T cell receptor beta chain is from a study of cytomegalovirus exposure and HLA in healthy donors. The study ran its PCR with 60 Vbeta and 13 Jbeta primers. Clones were read by immunoSEQ multiplex PCR, and TCRdb kept only the in-frame ones, dropping some. The sample holds about 190,000 clones, roughly 73% seen once. Germline assignment: CDR1 SGHTA and CDR2 FQGNSA. The CDR3 contains 15 residues. Between the trimmed V and J ends, which lost 1 base and 0 bases, there was a span of 7 bases. V and J are TRBV7-2 and TRBJ2-1; no clear D gene. What was sequenced was PBMCs. The TCR originated in a woman aged 25 to 39 in good health and CMV-seropositive. The CDR3 DNA reads TGTGCCAGCAGCTTAGGGTCTAGCTCCTACAATGAGCAGTTCTTC. As protein: CASSLGSSSYNEQFF.